Presented here are 17 T cell receptor beta chains from one specimen sequenced in a study of blood T cell repertoires in COVID-19. Sequencing used immunoSEQ multiplex PCR; TCRdb keeps in-frame clones, though not all of them. This repertoire shows 95,000 to 130,000 clones, over 65% found once; its top ten account for roughly 2.4%. The sequenced material came from peripheral blood. These receptors all stem from a young man with acute or convalescent COVID-19.

J is TRBJ2-2 and V is TRBV4-2; D may be TRBD1 (5 bases). V shed 0 bases and J shed 15 bases, with 17 bases lying between them. This CDR3 is 14 amino acids long. CDR1 is LGHNA, CDR2 YNFKEQ, per germline. CDR3 in DNA: TGTGCCAGCAGCCAAGATCCGACTGGCAGGGTGATGTTTTTT. This codes for CASSQDPTGRVMFF.

The rearrangement uses TRBV15 and TRBJ2-4, with a possible D match to TRBD2 (7 bases). Germline V gives CDR1 LNHNV, CDR2 YYDKDF (reference sequence). This CDR3 comprises 14 residues. The germline V and J ends were trimmed by 5 bases and 6 bases, with 14 bases remaining between them. CDR3 amino acids: CATSGGGPGNIQYF. CDR3 bases: TGTGCCACCAGCGGGGGGGGGCCGGGAAACATTCAGTACTTC.

This clone has a single count. V is TRBV13 and J is TRBJ1-2, with D unclear. V was shortened by 3 bases and J by 5 bases, with 4 bases between the two germline ends. The CDR3 extends over 11 amino acids. Germline loops: CDR1 PRHDT, CDR2 FYEKMQ (reference sequence). The DNA for the CDR3 is TGTGCCAGCAGCTTCGGGTATGGCTACACCTTC. This encodes CASSFGYGYTF.

The V and J genes are TRBV19 and TRBJ2-7; no definite D call. V shed 1 base and J shed 1 base, with 8 bases lying between them. This CDR3 comprises 14 residues. CDR1 and CDR2 (germline): LNHDA, SQIVND (reference sequence). CDR3 DNA: TGTGCCAGTAGTATAGGTCCAGGATCCTACGAGCAGTACTTC. It specifies CASSIGPGSYEQYF.

The chain combines TRBV19 with TRBJ2-1; perhaps TRBD1 as D (5 bases). CDR1 and CDR2 (germline): LNHDA, SQIVND (reference sequence). This CDR3 has 16 residues. Trimming pared 1 base from V and 1 base from J, leaving 11 bases between. CDR3 bases: TGTGCCAGTAGTATAGCCCAGGGTAGGTCCTACAATGAGCAGTTCTTC. It encodes CASSIAQGRSYNEQFF.

This chain uses TRBV5-1 with TRBJ2-1; D perhaps matches TRBD2 (5 bases). Germline CDR1 and CDR2: SGHRS and YFSETQ. CDR3 size: 12 residues. V lost 4 bases, J lost 8 bases, and 10 bases lay in between. CDR3 sequence: CASSPRADEQFF. The CDR3 nucleotides read TGCGCCAGCAGCCCCCGAGCGGATGAGCAGTTCTTC.

This clone was detected a few times. The chain combines TRBV15 with TRBJ2-2; D is undetermined. The V gene lost 8 bases and the J gene lost 8 bases, with 18 bases spanning the gap. The germline V gene encodes CDR1 LNHNV and CDR2 YYDKDF (reference sequence). The CDR3 sequence is 14 residues long. The CDR3, as DNA: TGTGCCACCGCCCGGGTGGGTAGTGGAGGGGAGCTGTTTTTT. Translated, it gives CATARVGSGGELFF.

The chain joins TRBV29-1 to TRBJ1-2; perhaps TRBD1 as D (6 bases). This CDR3 contains 13 residues. The V gene's germline CDR1 is SQVTM and CDR2 ANQGSEA. Trimming cost V 6 bases and J 7 bases, with 18 bases left between them. The CDR3 coding sequence is TGCAGCGTCCGGAGGGGGGGGGATGCTGGCTACACCTTC. Protein sequence: CSVRRGGDAGYTF.

Comment on this clone: The same CDR3 also results from other DNA sequences found in this sample. The V and J genes are TRBV12-3 or TRBV12-4 and TRBJ2-4; perhaps TRBD2 as D (5 bases). Trimming left V 5 bases short and J 8 bases short, with 7 bases between. CDR3 length: 11 amino acids. CDR3 coding DNA: TGTGCCAGCAGTCTCGGGGACATTCAGTACTTC. Encoded protein: CASSLGDIQYF.

V usage is TRBV5-4 and J usage is TRBJ2-5; TRBD1 aligns across 7 bases. The CDR3 runs to 15 residues. V trimming: 4 bases; J trimming: 5 bases; junction bases outside the gene matches: 11. From germline, CDR1 is SGHNT and CDR2 YYREEE (reference sequence). The CDR3 spells CASSLAARGSETQYF. Here the CDR3 DNA reads TGTGCCAGCAGCCTGGCCGCCAGGGGGTCGGAGACCCAGTACTTC. The entire variable domain, with the rest obtained from reference TRBV5-4 and TRBJ2-5, is as follows: ETGVTQSPTHLIKTRGQQVTLRCSSQSGHNTVSWYQQALGQGPQFIFQYYREEENGRGNFPPRFSGLQFPNYSSELNVNALELDDSALYLCASSLAARGSETQYFGPGTRLLVL.

The chain combines TRBV30 with TRBJ2-7, with D possibly TRBD1 on 6 matching bases. This CDR3 region has 14 residues. V shed 2 bases and J shed 6 bases, with 17 bases lying between them. Per germline, CDR1 GTSNPN and CDR2 SVGIG (reference sequence). The DNA for the CDR3 is TGTGCCTGGAGTCAGGGGATTGGGGGTTCCGAGCAGTACGTC. This gives the protein CAWSQGIGGSEQYV.

The rearrangement joins TRBV28 to TRBJ1-2; 7 positions match TRBD1. Unmatched junction bases numbered 19, after V lost 4 bases and J lost 5 bases. Germline V gives CDR1 MDHEN, CDR2 SYDVKM. The CDR3 has 18 amino acids. CDR3 loop: CASSSLGQRRYWEYGYTF. CDR3 DNA: TGTGCCAGCAGTTCGCTGGGACAGCGGCGATATTGGGAATATGGCTACACCTTC.

V and J are TRBV7-9 and TRBJ2-5; 9 nucleotides match TRBD1. This CDR3 has 13 amino acids. Germline trimming cut 5 bases from V and 5 bases from J; bases unmatched to any gene: 3. Germline loops: CDR1 SEHNR, CDR2 FQNEAQ (reference sequence). In DNA, the CDR3 is TGTGCCAGCAGCCGGACAGGGGAGGAGACCCAGTACTTC. It encodes CASSRTGEETQYF.

This rearrangement joins TRBV9 to TRBJ1-2; TRBD1 is a possible D gene (6 bases). Deletions cut 0 bases from V and 0 bases from J, with 6 bases between. In germline, CDR1 is SGDLS, CDR2 YYNGEE. The CDR3 contains 14 residues. The CDR3 DNA is TGTGCCAGCAGCGTAGGACAGGCTAACTATGGCTACACCTTC. Protein sequence: CASSVGQANYGYTF.

V and J are TRBV10-3 and TRBJ1-2; the D gene is possibly TRBD1 (6 bases). Trimming took off 5 bases at V and 4 bases at J, with 20 bases between the two ends. The germline gives CDR1 ENHRY, CDR2 SYGVKD. CDR3 length: 16 residues. The CDR3 nucleotides read TGTGCCATCAGTCCAAGTCCTGACAGGTCTCCCTATGGCTACACCTTC. It codes for CAISPSPDRSPYGYTF.

The rearrangement links TRBV7-2 to TRBJ2-7, with 7 nucleotides matching TRBD2. In germline, CDR1 is SGHTA, CDR2 FQGNSA. The CDR3 contains 14 residues. The ends lost 5 bases at V and 3 bases at J; junction bases unmatched: 7. The CDR3 DNA reads as TGTGCCAGCAGCCCCAGCGGGGTAAACTACGAGCAGTACTTC. This sequence encodes CASSPSGVNYEQYF.

This sequence joins TRBV10-2 and TRBJ2-6; D gene uncertain. Trimming removed 8 bases from V and 0 bases from J, with 20 bases in between. CDR3 length equals 18 residues. Germline lookup yields CDR1 WSHSY and CDR2 SAAADI. DNA for the CDR3: TGCGCCAGCGGGCATTGGGTCCCTCTTAACTCTGGGGCCAACGTCCTGACTTTC. It translates to CASGHWVPLNSGANVLTF.